Listed below are T cell receptor beta chains from one sample, sequenced in a study of blood T cell repertoires in COVID-19. Here immunoSEQ multiplex PCR was the method, and the copy in TCRdb shows in-frame clones only, minus some. The table records 210,000 or so clones, around 90% of them present only once. Sequencing input: peripheral blood. These receptors all come from a man aged 40-55 years with acute or convalescent COVID-19. Each CDR3 is given with its conserved first and last residue. The D gene is left open where the match is weak. The size entry is marked missing in some rows and otherwise reads once, few, many or a size class.

NA	TRBV7-2	NA	TRBJ2-7	CASSLSAVQSSYEQYF	TGTGCCAGCAGCTTATCCGCAGTGCAAAGCTCCTACGAGCAGTACTTC
TRBD1	TRBV4-2	NA	TRBJ2-2	CASSQTGGGHTGELFF	TGTGCCAGCAGCCAGACAGGGGGCGGGCACACCGGGGAGCTGTTTTTT
TRBD1	TRBV12-5	NA	TRBJ1-2	CASGLVGAGTANYGYTF	TGTGCTAGTGGTTTGGTTGGGGCAGGGACAGCTAACTATGGCTACACCTTC
TRBD2	TRBV7-9	NA	TRBJ2-1	CASSRTSLNEQFF	TGTGCCAGCAGCCGGACTAGCTTGAATGAGCAGTTCTTC
NA	TRBV4-3	NA	TRBJ1-5	CASSQTRSQPQHF	TGCGCCAGCAGCCAAACGAGGAGTCAGCCCCAGCATTTT
NA	TRBV12-3/TRBV12-4	NA	TRBJ1-1	CASSPGPGGAFF	TGTGCCAGCAGCCCGGGACCGGGGGGAGCTTTCTTT
NA	TRBV3-1/TRBV3-2	NA	TRBJ1-2	CASSQGLGFGYGYTF	TGTGCCAGCAGCCAGGGACTGGGGTTCGGGTATGGCTACACCTTC
NA	TRBV7-3	few	TRBJ1-6	CASSSSAGGSSPLHF	TGTGCCAGCAGCTCATCTGCGGGGGGCAGTTCACCCCTCCACTTT
TRBD2	TRBV10-3	NA	TRBJ2-2	CAIGLGGNLAGELFF	TGTGCCATCGGTCTGGGGGGGAACCTGGCCGGGGAGCTGTTTTTT
TRBD2	TRBV4-1	large	TRBJ2-7	CASSQGSSGGAYEQYF	TGCGCCAGCAGCCAGGGGTCGAGCGGGGGGGCCTACGAGCAGTACTTC
NA	TRBV11-2	NA	TRBJ1-1	CASSLELVNTEAFF	TGTGCCAGCAGCTTAGAATTAGTCAACACTGAAGCTTTCTTT
TRBD1	TRBV25-1	NA	TRBJ1-1	CASSEDRGRWSEAFF	TGTGCCAGCAGTGAGGACAGGGGGCGGTGGTCTGAAGCTTTCTTT
NA	TRBV10-3	NA	TRBJ1-4	CAISEAAYNEKLFF	TGTGCCATCAGTGAAGCGGCCTATAATGAAAAACTGTTTTTT
TRBD1	TRBV6-5	NA	TRBJ1-3	CASSYAGTGGNTIYF	TGTGCCAGCAGTTACGCCGGGACAGGAGGGAACACCATATATTTT
TRBD2	TRBV19	NA	TRBJ2-3	CASSPRLAASTDTQYF	TGTGCCAGTAGTCCCCGACTAGCTGCTAGCACAGATACGCAGTATTTT
NA	TRBV6-2/TRBV6-3	NA	TRBJ2-3	CASSPAGSTDTQYF	TGTGCCAGCAGTCCCGCCGGGAGCACAGATACGCAGTATTTT
NA	TRBV23-1	NA	TRBJ1-5	CASSRQAGQPQHF	TGCGCCAGCAGCCGACAGGCGGGTCAGCCCCAGCATTTT
NA	TRBV3-1/TRBV3-2	NA	TRBJ2-3	CASTRGRGTDTQYF	TGTGCCAGCACCCGGGGGAGAGGCACAGATACGCAGTATTTT